The 18 T cell receptor beta chains below all came from one sample that was sequenced in a study of radiation and T cells in renal cell carcinoma. Time point: blood 4 weeks post-SBRT, at nephrectomy. As for treatment: 15 Gy SBRT to primary tumor, nephrectomy 4 weeks later. Here immunoSEQ multiplex PCR was the method, and the copy in TCRdb shows in-frame clones only, minus some. The data show about 170,000 clones, with about nine tenths seen just once and around 11% held by the top ten. The material was blood, obtained from a patient whose treatment included radiotherapy and nephrectomy. The source is a woman between 50 and 59 years old with renal cell carcinoma.

This clone was seen a handful of times. The V and J genes are TRBV19 and TRBJ1-5; D might be TRBD1 (6 bases). The CDR3 covers 13 residues. Trimming shortened V by 5 bases and J by 6 bases, and 11 bases separated the two germline ends. Germline V gene sequence: CDR1 LNHDA, CDR2 SQIVND (reference sequence). CDR3 nucleotides: TGTGCCAGTAGTGTTCAGGGGAGTCAGCCCCAGCATTTT. Residues: CASSVQGSQPQHF.

Notes on this clone: One junction end does not reproduce the germline sequence, and a read error may be involved. The chain links TRBV7-7 to TRBJ2-2; D unclear. Germline V lookup: CDR1 SSHAT, CDR2 FNYEAQ (reference sequence). The CDR3 is 13 residues long. The CDR3 spells CASSLAGSGELFF. CDR3 bases: TGTGCTAGCAGCTTAGCTGGGTCAGGGGAGCTGTTTTTT.

The chain joins TRBV2 to TRBJ2-5; no clear D. The germline CDR1 and CDR2 sequences are SNHLY and FYNNEI. Trimming cost V 5 bases and J 5 bases, with 6 bases left between them. The CDR3 totals 11 residues. CDR3 DNA: TGTGCCAGCAGTTTTGAGGAGACCCAGTACTTC. Its translation: CASSFEETQYF.

V gene TRBV4-1 combines with J gene TRBJ1-4, with 8 bases that match TRBD1. CDR1 and CDR2 (germline): MGHRA, YSYEKL. V shed 7 bases, J shed 6 bases, and the junction held 4 bases outside the gene matches. There are 13 residues in the CDR3. The CDR3 region has the DNA TGCGCCAGCAACAGGGGGGTCGATGAAAAACTGTTTTTT. It yields the protein CASNRGVDEKLFF.

This clone was seen only a few times. CDR3 loop: CASSLGYGQPQHF. The CDR3 DNA is TGTGCCAGTAGCCTAGGGTATGGGCAGCCCCAGCATTTT. The rearrangement links TRBV19 to TRBJ1-5; the D is unclear. V was clipped by 6 bases and J by 7 bases, with 13 bases between them. The CDR3 runs 13 residues. From germline, CDR1 is LNHDA and CDR2 SQIVND (reference sequence).

The V and J genes are TRBV2 and TRBJ2-2, with no clear D. This CDR3 contains 13 residues. Germline assignment: CDR1 SNHLY and CDR2 FYNNEI. V was trimmed by 7 bases and J by 6 bases, leaving 12 bases between them. Here the CDR3 reads CASKGGGPGELFF. The CDR3 DNA sequence: TGTGCCAGCAAGGGTGGTGGACCCGGGGAGCTGTTTTTT.

The V call is TRBV7-9, the J call TRBJ2-1; D may be TRBD2 (6 bases). Trimming took off 5 bases at V and 5 bases at J, with 16 bases between the two ends. The CDR3 spans 15 residues. In germline, CDR1 is SEHNR, CDR2 FQNEAQ (reference sequence). The CDR3 DNA is TGTGCCAGCAGCAGACGAGGAGGGGCCCACAATGAGCAGTTCTTC. It translates to CASSRRGGAHNEQFF.

Only a few counts were recorded for this clone. V usage is TRBV18 and J usage is TRBJ2-7; TRBD2 matches at 7 bases. V was clipped by 2 bases and J by 7 bases; unmatched bases: 11. This CDR3 spans 15 amino acids. CDR1 is KGHSH and CDR2 is LQKENI in the germline V gene. CDR3 coding DNA: TGTGCCAGCTCACCAGGGAGGGTTCTTGTAGGGGAGCAGTACTTC. This codes for CASSPGRVLVGEQYF.

The rearrangement uses TRBV4-1 and TRBJ1-4; D gene uncertain. CDR3 length: 12 residues. Per the germline V gene, CDR1 is MGHRA and CDR2 is YSYEKL. The V end was cut by 5 bases, the J end by 8 bases, with 9 bases between. The CDR3 sequence is CASSAYGEKLFF. The DNA for the CDR3 is TGCGCCAGCAGCGCATATGGAGAAAAACTGTTTTTT.

This clone has just a few counts. The chain carries TRBV19 and TRBJ1-3, with D possibly matching TRBD1 (5 bases). Trimming took 2 bases from V and 9 from J, leaving 11 bases between them. CDR1 LNHDA and CDR2 SQIVND come from the germline V gene (reference sequence). The CDR3 has 13 residues. The CDR3, as DNA: TGTGCCAGTAGTATAACGGGGACGGTCACCATATATTTT. It codes for CASSITGTVTIYF.

The chain combines TRBV13 with TRBJ2-5; maybe TRBD1 (6 bases). The CDR3 sequence is 13 residues long. Trimming took off 3 bases at V and 5 bases at J, with 10 bases between the two ends. The V gene's germline CDR1 is PRHDT and CDR2 FYEKMQ (reference sequence). The CDR3 protein is CASSLDRSETQYF. In DNA, the CDR3 is TGTGCCAGCAGCTTGGACAGATCGGAGACCCAGTACTTC.

The chain joins TRBV15 to TRBJ2-5; no clear D. Germline V gene sequence: CDR1 LNHNV, CDR2 YYDKDF (reference sequence). V lost 1 base and J lost 3, with 9 bases in between. This CDR3 comprises 14 residues. The CDR3 spells CATSRAFTEETQYF. The CDR3 DNA follows: TGTGCCACCAGCAGAGCCTTCACGGAAGAGACCCAGTACTTC.

The rearrangement joins TRBV30 to TRBJ2-2; 8 bases map to TRBD1. This CDR3 is built from 12 residues. Germline V CDR1 and CDR2: GTSNPN, SVGIG (reference sequence). V dropped 8 bases and J dropped 5; count of bases not matched to a gene: 4. The DNA of the CDR3 is TGTGCCCGCGACAGGGGAACCGGGGAGCTGTTTTTT. It is translated as CARDRGTGELFF.

The chain combines TRBV18 with TRBJ1-2, with 9 bases identical to TRBD1. The germline gives CDR1 KGHSH, CDR2 LQKENI. This CDR3 region has 14 residues. The trim removed 3 bases at V and 3 bases at J, leaving 2 bases unmatched. DNA for the CDR3: TGTGCCAGCTCACCCCGGACAGGGGACTATGGCTACACCTTC. Its protein product is CASSPRTGDYGYTF.

J is TRBJ2-5 and V is TRBV5-1; 11 positions match TRBD2. This CDR3 comprises 15 residues. With V trimmed by 2 bases and J by 5 bases, 5 bases remained unmatched. The germline CDR1 and CDR2 sequences are SGHRS and YFSETQ. CDR3 in DNA: TGCGCCAGCAGCTTCGGGACTAGCGGAGGGGAGACCCAGTACTTC. Translation gives CASSFGTSGGETQYF.

The chain employs TRBV6-1 and TRBJ2-7; 8 positions match TRBD1. V gave up 7 bases and J gave up 6 bases; unmatched junction bases: 8. There are 13 residues in the CDR3. CDR1 is MNHNS, CDR2 SASEGT, per germline. In nucleotides, the CDR3 is TGTGCCAGCACAACCGGGACAGGTCTCGAGCAGTACTTC. Protein: CASTTGTGLEQYF.

The chain is built from TRBV29-1 and TRBJ1-2, with unresolved D. Germline V gene lookup returns CDR1 SQVTM and CDR2 ANQGSEA. The CDR3 has 12 amino acids. The V and J ends lost 7 bases and 8 bases respectively, with 17 bases between them. This chain's CDR3 is CSARIVGFGYTF. The DNA for the CDR3 is TGCAGCGCCCGTATTGTGGGTTTCGGCTACACCTTC.

The V gene is TRBV12-5, the J gene TRBJ2-5, with TRBD1 matching 9 bases. CDR1 is LGHNT, CDR2 FRNRAP, per germline. The CDR3 sequence is 15 residues long. V trimming: 1 base; J trimming: 5 bases; junction bases outside the gene matches: 5. DNA of the CDR3: TGTGCTAGTGGTTTGGCCGGGACAGGGTTCGAGACCCAGTACTTC. It translates to CASGLAGTGFETQYF.